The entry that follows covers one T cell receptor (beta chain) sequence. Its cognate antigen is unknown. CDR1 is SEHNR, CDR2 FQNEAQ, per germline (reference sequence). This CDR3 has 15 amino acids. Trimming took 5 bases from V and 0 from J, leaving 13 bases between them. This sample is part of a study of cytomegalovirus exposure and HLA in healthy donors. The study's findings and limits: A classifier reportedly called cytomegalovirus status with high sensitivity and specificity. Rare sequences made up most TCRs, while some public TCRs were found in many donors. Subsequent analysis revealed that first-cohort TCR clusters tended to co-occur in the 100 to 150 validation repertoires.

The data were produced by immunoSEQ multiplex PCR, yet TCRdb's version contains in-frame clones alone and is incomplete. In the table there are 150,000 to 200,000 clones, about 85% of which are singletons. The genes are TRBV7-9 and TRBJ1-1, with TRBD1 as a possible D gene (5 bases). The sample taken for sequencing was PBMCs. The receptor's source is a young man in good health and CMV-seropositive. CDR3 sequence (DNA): TGTGCCAGCAGCCTTGGGGCGGGGATGAACACTGAAGCTTTCTTT. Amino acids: CASSLGAGMNTEAFF.